Following are 25 T cell receptor beta chains from one sample sequenced in a study of graft-versus-host responses after intestinal transplantation. To release intraepithelial and lamina propria lymphocytes, the graft tissue was processed. Sequencing was performed with immunoSEQ multiplex PCR; in TCRdb, only in-frame clones are kept and a portion is missing. In the table there are more than 30,000 clones, roughly 87% of which are singletons. The material was ileum tissue, obtained around seven months after intestinal transplant. The receptors originated from a human patient who received an intestinal transplant, so some T cells may come from the graft donor.

J is TRBJ2-1 and V is TRBV7-9; D is ambiguous. V shed 0 bases and J shed 9 bases, with 6 bases lying between them. This CDR3 has 12 residues. From germline, CDR1 is SEHNR and CDR2 FQNEAQ (reference sequence). In DNA form, the CDR3 reads TGTGCCAGCAGCTTAGCTTTCAGTGAGCAGTTCTTC. Protein: CASSLAFSEQFF.

The chain employs TRBV19 and TRBJ1-1; maybe TRBD1 (5 bases). This CDR3 is 17 amino acids long. Germline V gene data show CDR1 as LNHDA and CDR2 as SQIVND (reference sequence). V lost 6 bases, J lost 0 bases, and 20 bases lay in between. CDR3 region: CASSSSPVGLMNTEAFF. The DNA for the CDR3 is TGTGCCAGTAGCTCCTCCCCCGTGGGACTTATGAACACTGAAGCTTTCTTT. The full variable domain, in which reference TRBV19 and TRBJ1-1 provide the parts outside the CDR3, is DGGITQSPKYLFRKEGQNVTLSCEQNLNHDAMYWYRQDPGQGLRLIYYSQIVNDFQKGDIAEGYSVSREKKESFPLTVTSAQKNPTAFYLCASSSSPVGLMNTEAFFGQGTRLTVV.

The chain carries TRBV5-1 and TRBJ2-7, with 7 nucleotides matching TRBD1. This CDR3 is built from 16 residues. V trimming: 4 bases; J trimming: 3 bases; junction bases outside the gene matches: 13. From germline, CDR1 is SGHRS and CDR2 YFSETQ. The CDR3 DNA follows: TGCGCCAGCAGCACAAGGCCCGGGACAGTCCTCTACGAGCAGTACTTC. Translated: CASSTRPGTVLYEQYF.

This chain connects TRBV16 to TRBJ1-3; TRBD1 aligns across 7 bases. V shed 2 bases, J shed 2 bases, and the junction held 0 bases outside the gene matches. CDR3 size: 14 residues. The germline gives CDR1 KGHSY, CDR2 FQNENV. The CDR3, as DNA: TGTGCCAGCAGCCAAGACAGGGCTGGAAACACCATATATTTT. Protein sequence: CASSQDRAGNTIYF.

The chain is built from TRBV5-6 and TRBJ2-3, with D perhaps TRBD1 or TRBD2 (5 bases each). The germline V gene encodes CDR1 SGHDT and CDR2 YYEEEE. The CDR3 is 15 amino acids. The V gene lost 0 bases and the J gene lost 3 bases, with 11 bases spanning the gap. CDR3 in amino acids: CASSLGPGRTDTQYF. The CDR3 nucleotides read TGTGCCAGCAGCTTGGGCCCGGGGCGAACAGATACGCAGTATTTT.

CDR3 bases: TGTGCCAGCAGCCAATCTGTACCCACCAGTCACTACGAGCAGTACTTC. This gives the protein CASSQSVPTSHYEQYF. The V call is TRBV16, the J call TRBJ2-7; D uncertain. The V gene lost 0 bases and the J gene lost 3 bases, with 15 bases spanning the gap. CDR3 length: 16 amino acids. Per the germline V gene, CDR1 is KGHSY and CDR2 is FQNENV.

V is TRBV27 and J is TRBJ2-7; weak D call: TRBD2 (5 bases). Between the trimmed V and J ends, which lost 8 bases and 3 bases, there was a span of 14 bases. The germline V gene has CDR1 MNHEY and CDR2 SMNVEV (reference sequence). The CDR3 spans 13 residues. CDR3: CASSLLSGYEQYF. In nucleotides, the CDR3 is TGTGCCAGCTCCCTCTTGAGCGGCTACGAGCAGTACTTC.

This chain links TRBV5-5 with TRBJ1-3; D uncertain. Trimming took 4 bases from V and 0 from J, leaving 11 bases between them. Germline V lookup: CDR1 SGHKS, CDR2 YYEKEE (reference sequence). This CDR3 region has 15 residues. CDR3 protein: CASSPAGLSGNTIYF. The CDR3 DNA sequence: TGTGCCAGCAGCCCGGCCGGACTCTCTGGAAACACCATATATTTT. The entire variable domain, with the rest obtained from reference TRBV5-5 and TRBJ1-3, is as follows: DAGVTQSPTHLIKTRGQQVTLRCSPISGHKSVSWYQQVLGQGPQFIFQYYEKEERGRGNFPDRFSARQFPNYSSELNVNALLLGDSALYLCASSPAGLSGNTIYFGEGSWLTVV.

The rearrangement uses TRBV29-1 and TRBJ2-4; D not resolved. Germline assignment: CDR1 SQVTM and CDR2 ANQGSEA. CDR3 length: 12 residues. The V end was cut by 7 bases, the J end by 9 bases, with 16 bases between. The CDR3 protein is CSALGLPGIQYF. Written as DNA, the CDR3 is TGCAGCGCCCTAGGCCTCCCGGGCATTCAGTACTTC.

The chain uses TRBV4-2 and TRBJ1-6; 10 bases match TRBD1. The CDR3 has 17 residues. V was clipped by 4 bases and J by 9 bases; unmatched bases: 12. The V gene's germline CDR1 is LGHNA and CDR2 YNFKEQ. DNA for the CDR3: TGTGCCAGCAGCCCCCCGGTGTGGGACAGGGGAGGTTCACCCCTCCACTTT. Protein product: CASSPPVWDRGGSPLHF.

This clone appeared once. The CDR3 here is CASSWGLSPFYEQYF. The CDR3, as DNA: TGTGCCAGCAGTTGGGGACTGAGTCCCTTCTACGAGCAGTACTTC. This chain links TRBV28 with TRBJ2-7, with D possibly being TRBD2 (6 bases). Per the germline V gene, CDR1 is MDHEN and CDR2 is SYDVKM. V lost 4 bases, J lost 3 bases, and 16 bases lay in between. The CDR3 is 15 residues long.

Judged by abundance, this clone is medium-sized. The chain carries TRBV29-1 and TRBJ1-1; weak D call: TRBD1 (6 bases). The germline V gene encodes CDR1 SQVTM and CDR2 ANQGSEA. The CDR3 sequence is 15 residues long. V was trimmed by 7 bases and J by 4 bases, leaving 22 bases between them. CDR3 region: CSAQGWAGAITEAFF. CDR3 nucleotides: TGCAGCGCCCAAGGGTGGGCAGGGGCGATCACTGAAGCTTTCTTT.

The chain carries TRBV18 and TRBJ2-2, with a possible D match to TRBD1 (6 bases). The CDR3 loop spans 14 amino acids. The germline V and J ends were trimmed by 3 bases and 5 bases, with 10 bases remaining between them. The germline V gene has CDR1 KGHSH and CDR2 LQKENI. The CDR3 spells CASSPYTGTGELFF. In nucleotides, the CDR3 is TGTGCCAGCTCACCTTACACAGGGACCGGGGAGCTGTTTTTT.

The V call is TRBV5-6, the J call TRBJ2-7; D may be TRBD1 (5 bases). V lost 0 bases and J 3 bases, leaving 10 bases between the germline ends. There are 14 residues in the CDR3. Germline CDR1 reads SGHDT; CDR2 reads YYEEEE. The chain's CDR3 is CASSLEGWGYEQYF. The CDR3 DNA is TGTGCCAGCAGCTTGGAGGGGTGGGGCTACGAGCAGTACTTC. Combining the CDR3 with reference TRBV5-6 and TRBJ2-7 gives the whole variable domain DAGVTQSPTHLIKTRGQQVTLRCSPKSGHDTVSWYQQALGQGPQFIFQYYEEEERQRGNFPDRFSGHQFPNYSSELNVNALLLGDSALYLCASSLEGWGYEQYFGPGTRLTVT.

The DNA of the CDR3 is TGTGCAAGTCGCTTAGTGAGGTTAACCGGGGAGCTGTTTTTT. Translated: CASRLVRLTGELFF. This chain uses TRBV12-2 with TRBJ2-2; the table's D call, TRBD2, was not checked against the DNA. TRBV12-2 is a known pseudogene. The CDR3 length is 14 residues.

The chain combines TRBV10-3 with TRBJ2-1; 8 nucleotides align to TRBD1. Looked up from germline, CDR1 is ENHRY and CDR2 is SYGVKD. V lost 1 base and J lost 3; bases outside the gene matches: 8. This CDR3 has 17 residues. The chain's CDR3 is CAISELTGTGFYNEQFF. The CDR3 DNA reads as TGTGCCATCAGTGAGTTAACCGGGACAGGTTTCTACAATGAGCAGTTCTTC.

The chain uses TRBV9 and TRBJ2-5, with 7 bases that match TRBD2. J lost 5 bases, V lost 0 bases, and 4 bases had no gene match. Per germline, CDR1 SGDLS and CDR2 YYNGEE. This CDR3 is built from 14 residues. CDR3 nucleotide sequence: TGTGCCAGCAGCGTAGCGGGAGCGGGGGAGACCCAGTACTTC. Amino acid sequence: CASSVAGAGETQYF.

The chain couples TRBV2 to TRBJ2-1; a weak D match, TRBD2 (6 bases). The CDR3 runs to 14 residues. Looked up from germline, CDR1 is SNHLY and CDR2 is FYNNEI. V shed 10 bases and J shed 0 bases, with 13 bases lying between them. The CDR3 DNA reads as TGTGCCAAGGTAGCGGTAGCCTCCTACAATGAGCAGTTCTTC. Residues: CAKVAVASYNEQFF.

Only a few counts were recorded for this clone. J is TRBJ1-4 and V is TRBV25-1; D is unresolved. The CDR3 covers 12 residues. V lost 3 bases and J 8 bases, leaving 7 bases between the germline ends. Germline lookup yields CDR1 MGHDK and CDR2 SYGVNS. Written as DNA, the CDR3 is TGTGCCAGCAGTGATATTCCAGAAAAACTGTTTTTT. Protein: CASSDIPEKLFF.

This clone is labeled medium-sized. The rearrangement links TRBV2 to TRBJ2-3, with 9 bases identical to TRBD2. V lost 1 base and J lost 6; bases outside the gene matches: 11. The germline gives CDR1 SNHLY, CDR2 FYNNEI. The CDR3 totals 17 residues. CDR3 in DNA: TGTGCCAGCAGTGAAGTTGGGACTAGCCCAGACGAGGATACGCAGTATTTT. It translates to CASSEVGTSPDEDTQYF.

V and J are TRBV11-1 and TRBJ2-2, with D possibly matching TRBD1 (6 bases). The CDR3 loop spans 16 amino acids. V was clipped by 1 base and J by 7 bases, with 16 bases between them. CDR1 and CDR2 from the germline V gene are SGHAT and FQDESV (reference sequence). The CDR3 sequence is CASSLGGPGSVGELFF. In DNA, the CDR3 is TGTGCCAGCAGCTTAGGGGGGCCAGGGAGTGTCGGGGAGCTGTTTTTT.

The V and J genes are TRBV19 and TRBJ1-6, with D unresolved. This CDR3 is built from 15 residues. In germline, CDR1 is LNHDA, CDR2 SQIVND (reference sequence). Trimming stripped 5 bases from V and 6 bases from J, with 14 bases between. CDR3 nucleotide sequence: TGTGCCAGTAGTCCCACGGAGGGATTTAATTCACCCCTCCACTTT. Protein product: CASSPTEGFNSPLHF. Based on the CDR3 plus reference TRBV19 and TRBJ1-6, the full variable domain is DGGITQSPKYLFRKEGQNVTLSCEQNLNHDAMYWYRQDPGQGLRLIYYSQIVNDFQKGDIAEGYSVSREKKESFPLTVTSAQKNPTAFYLCASSPTEGFNSPLHFGNGTRLTVT.

This clone has only a few counts. The V and J genes are TRBV6-6 and TRBJ1-5; no clear D. Trimming shortened V by 7 bases and J by 7 bases, and 11 bases separated the two germline ends. CDR1 is MNHNY, CDR2 SVGAGI, per germline (reference sequence). The CDR3 totals 12 residues. In nucleotides, the CDR3 is TGTGCCAGCACCCAGTATGAGCAGCCCCAGCATTTT. This sequence encodes CASTQYEQPQHF.

The CDR3 DNA reads as TGTGCCAGCAGGGAAGGACAGGGAAGGAGTCAGCCCCAGCATTTT. The encoded protein is CASREGQGRSQPQHF. The rearrangement joins TRBV28 to TRBJ1-5; 8 nucleotides match TRBD1. This CDR3 has 15 residues. V was pared by 6 bases and J by 6 bases, with 10 bases of the junction left unmatched. Germline values: CDR1 MDHEN, CDR2 SYDVKM.

V and J are TRBV27 and TRBJ2-1; the D is unclear. V lost 7 bases to trimming and J lost 4 bases, with 5 bases between them. Germline assignment: CDR1 MNHEY and CDR2 SMNVEV (reference sequence). The CDR3 consists of 11 residues. CDR3 region: CASISYNEQFF. CDR3 DNA: TGTGCCAGCATCTCTTACAATGAGCAGTTCTTC.